These 17 T cell receptor beta chains were sequenced from one sample in a study of blood T cell repertoires in COVID-19. TCRdb keeps only in-frame clones here, not all; method: immunoSEQ multiplex PCR. The sample includes over 120,000 clones, around 81% seen only once; the top ten take about 7.5%. The sequenced material came from peripheral blood. The receptors were sampled from a human donor in a cohort sampled during active COVID-19.

The chain is built from TRBV5-6 and TRBJ2-7, with 8 nucleotides matching TRBD1. Germline-derived CDR1 and CDR2 are SGHDT and YYEEEE. V shed 4 bases, J shed 2 bases, and the junction held 8 bases outside the gene matches. CDR3 size: 15 residues. This CDR3 is CASSTTPDRAYEQYF. The CDR3 DNA reads as TGTGCCAGCAGCACTACCCCGGACAGGGCCTACGAGCAGTACTTC.

This clone is a singleton in its sample. The CDR3 coding sequence is TGTGCCAGTAGCCCGGACAGCGCGGGACTAGCGGGCTACTACAATGAGCAGTTCTTC. Residues: CASSPDSAGLAGYYNEQFF. The V and J genes are TRBV19 and TRBJ2-1; 12 nucleotides agree with TRBD2. Germline CDR1 LNHDA, CDR2 SQIVND (reference sequence). V lost 6 bases and J lost 3; bases outside the gene matches: 15. The CDR3 contains 19 residues.

The chain uses TRBV27 and TRBJ2-2; TRBD1 agrees at 7 bases. V gave up 3 bases and J gave up 4 bases; unmatched junction bases: 5. Germline loops: CDR1 MNHEY, CDR2 SMNVEV (reference sequence). The CDR3 extends over 15 amino acids. The CDR3 nucleotides are TGTGCCAGCAGTTTTAGGGGGCAGGGCACCGGGGAGCTGTTTTTT. The encoded protein is CASSFRGQGTGELFF.

The V call is TRBV7-6, the J call TRBJ2-2, with D maybe TRBD2 (6 bases). Germline values: CDR1 SGHVS, CDR2 FNYEAQ. The CDR3 loop spans 15 amino acids. The germline V and J ends were trimmed by 1 base and 6 bases, with 12 bases remaining between them. CDR3 coding DNA: TGTGCCAGCAGCTTAGTCAGCGGGCCCCCCGGGGAGCTGTTTTTT. Amino acids: CASSLVSGPPGELFF.

This chain joins TRBV19 and TRBJ1-2, with 7 bases identical to TRBD1. The CDR3 is made up of 15 amino acids. V shed 7 bases, J shed 0 bases, and the junction held 8 bases outside the gene matches. Germline assignment: CDR1 LNHDA and CDR2 SQIVND (reference sequence). The CDR3 bases are TGTGCCAGTATAGAATCGACAGGGTCTAACTATGGCTACACCTTC. Amino acid sequence: CASIESTGSNYGYTF.

This clone was recorded once. The genes are TRBV7-3 and TRBJ2-1, with a weak D call TRBD2 (7 bases). The CDR3 contains 16 residues. The germline gives CDR1 SGHTA, CDR2 FQGTGA. Trimming stripped 4 bases from V and 3 bases from J, with 16 bases between. The chain's CDR3 is CASSWGPGGHYNEQFF. CDR3 nucleotides: TGTGCCAGCAGCTGGGGCCCCGGGGGGCACTACAATGAGCAGTTCTTC.

This clone was counted only a few times. The chain joins TRBV7-8 to TRBJ1-2, with D uncertain. CDR3 length equals 13 residues. Trimming removed 5 bases from V and 4 bases from J, with 11 bases in between. The germline V gene encodes CDR1 SGHVS and CDR2 FQNEAQ. In DNA, the CDR3 is TGTGCCAGCAGCCCGCCGTTACTCTATGGCTACACCTTC. It codes for CASSPPLLYGYTF. Variable domain in full (rest from reference TRBV7-8 and TRBJ1-2): GAGVSQSPRYKVAKRGQDVALRCDPISGHVSLFWYQQALGQGPEFLTYFQNEAQLDKSGLPSDRFFAERPEGSVSTLKIQRTQQEDSAVYLCASSPPLLYGYTFGSGTRLTVV.

This chain connects TRBV15 to TRBJ2-2, with 8 bases identical to TRBD1. This CDR3 has 15 residues. CDR1 and CDR2 from the germline V gene are LNHNV and YYDKDF (reference sequence). With 4 bases clipped from V and 2 bases from J, the junction kept 3 bases outside the gene matches. CDR3 sequence reads: CATSNRGTNTGELFF. In nucleotides, the CDR3 is TGTGCCACCAGCAACAGGGGGACAAACACCGGGGAGCTGTTTTTT.

In this sample, this clone turned up a few times. J is TRBJ1-2 and V is TRBV15; 11 nucleotides match TRBD1. V lost 0 bases, J lost 7 bases, and 1 base stayed unmatched. In germline, CDR1 is LNHNV, CDR2 YYDKDF (reference sequence). This CDR3 has 14 residues. The CDR3 coding sequence is TGTGCCACCAGCAGAGATGGACAGGGGGCTGGCTACACCTTC. Protein: CATSRDGQGAGYTF.

The chain joins TRBV6-6 to TRBJ1-4; perhaps TRBD1 as D (5 bases). V lost 5 bases and J 0 bases, leaving 13 bases between the germline ends. The CDR3 totals 16 residues. CDR1 is MNHNY and CDR2 is SVGAGI in the germline V gene (reference sequence). The CDR3 is CASSPRPTATNEKLFF. The CDR3 DNA is TGTGCCAGCAGTCCCCGCCCGACAGCAACTAATGAAAAACTGTTTTTT.

The genes are TRBV20-1 and TRBJ2-2, with 7 positions matching TRBD1. Germline loops: CDR1 DFQATT, CDR2 SNEGSKA (reference sequence). The CDR3 runs to 15 residues. Losses at the gene ends were 5 bases for V and 6 bases for J; bases not matched to a gene: 12. The CDR3 DNA sequence: TGCAGTGCTGGTGCAGACAGGGTTCAGCCCGGGGAGCTGTTTTTT. Its protein is CSAGADRVQPGELFF.

The chain is built from TRBV14 and TRBJ2-7, with D uncertain. The CDR3 contains 14 residues. The V gene lost 4 bases and the J gene lost 3 bases, with 13 bases spanning the gap. CDR1 and CDR2 (germline): SGHDN, FVKESK. CDR3 in amino acids: CASSRSGNNYEQYF. In nucleotides, the CDR3 is TGTGCCAGCAGCCGAAGTGGCAATAACTACGAGCAGTACTTC.

The V and J genes are TRBV11-2 and TRBJ2-4, with 8 positions matching TRBD2. Germline V gives CDR1 SGHAT, CDR2 FQNNGV. The ends lost 4 bases at V and 12 bases at J; junction bases unmatched: 11. The CDR3 spans 14 residues. CDR3 residues: CASSSQRESLPQYF. The CDR3, as DNA: TGTGCCAGCAGCTCCCAGCGGGAGTCCCTACCTCAGTACTTC.

This CDR3 reads CASSQVAGVSNEQFF. The CDR3 nucleotides are TGCGCCAGCAGCCAAGTAGCGGGAGTAAGCAATGAGCAGTTCTTC. The chain links TRBV4-3 to TRBJ2-1, with 9 nucleotides matching TRBD2. Germline V gene data show CDR1 as LGHNA and CDR2 as YSLEER. With 1 base clipped from V and 6 bases from J, the junction kept 4 bases outside the gene matches. CDR3 length equals 15 residues.

This clone was counted once. The chain combines TRBV5-1 with TRBJ2-7; TRBD1 matches 7 bases. Germline loops: CDR1 SGHRS, CDR2 YFSETQ. Trimming cost V 0 bases and J 4 bases; bases outside gene matches: 4. The length of the CDR3 is 14 residues. CDR3 protein: CASSLEGARYEQYF. Here the CDR3 DNA reads TGCGCCAGCAGCTTGGAGGGGGCGCGGTACGAGCAGTACTTC.

V and J are TRBV19 and TRBJ1-6; a weak D match, TRBD1 (5 bases). Trimming took off 6 bases at V and 9 bases at J, with 12 bases between the two ends. Germline CDR1 reads LNHDA; CDR2 reads SQIVND (reference sequence). This CDR3 is 13 amino acids long. The CDR3 coding sequence is TGTGCCAGTAGAAGCCAGGGTTTTTCACCCCTCCACTTT. Protein: CASRSQGFSPLHF.

The gene calls are TRBV6-2 or TRBV6-3 and TRBJ2-7; 12 nucleotides line up with TRBD2. Germline V gene sequence: CDR1 MNHEY, CDR2 SVGEGT. The CDR3 is 16 amino acids. V gave up 2 bases and J gave up 0 bases; unmatched junction bases: 2. CDR3 loop: CASSYLAGGPSYEQYF. CDR3 bases: TGTGCCAGCAGTTACCTAGCGGGAGGGCCCTCCTACGAGCAGTACTTC.